The clone carrying this TCR beta chain occurred once. This record belongs to a study of OX40 agonist ivuxolimab in advanced cancers. Data came from immunoSEQ multiplex PCR; TCRdb stores just in-frame clones and leaves some out. The sample has about 35,000 clones, 92% seen once. After removal of 3 bases from V and 1 base from J, the junction contained 19 bases not matched to a gene. The CDR3 is made up of 20 amino acids. The rearrangement uses TRBV23-1 and TRBJ2-3; the match to TRBD2 covers 7 bases. TRBV23-1 is flagged as an ORF with uncertain function. Sequenced here: CD4+ or CD8+ T cells sorted from blood, sampled in a trial of the OX40 agonist ivuxolimab. The source of this sequence is an adult with an advanced solid tumor such as melanoma, head and neck, liver or kidney cancer. The CDR3 protein is CASSHPRASGDRSCTDTQYF. CDR3 DNA sequence: TGCGCCAGCAGTCACCCTCGTGCTAGCGGCGACAGATCTTGCACAGATACGCAGTATTTT.